The clone carrying this T cell receptor (beta chain) was picked up many times. No antigen is known for it. The CDR3 has 16 amino acids. V lost 3 bases, J lost 4 bases, and 9 bases stayed unmatched. The germline V gene has CDR1 SGHTA and CDR2 FQGTGA. The table came from immunoSEQ multiplex PCR; TCRdb's copy has only in-frame clones and leaves some out. Of around 250,000 clones listed, around 88% were seen once; the top ten hold less than 3%. The source of the sample is a study of Ad26.COV2.S vaccination and SARS-CoV-2 variants. Treatment indicated: around 19 received Ad26.COV2.S at low or high dose, single or two shots; roughly five received placebo; per-sample allocation not given. Sampling occurred on day 63 after the first vaccine or placebo injection. Boston provided a donor who was an adult aged 18-55 years. Ad26.COV2.S expressed prefusion-stabilized spike from the original Wuhan strain. Points from the study as a whole: Quantification of TCR breadth and depth may have yielded underestimates of total T cell responses.

The chain combines TRBV7-3 with TRBJ1-5; 7 bases map to TRBD1. The TCR was taken from a person aged 18-60 years who received the Ad26.COV2.S COVID-19 vaccine or a placebo. Sample: peripheral blood, taken in a trial of Ad26.COV2.S vaccine versus placebo. CDR3 nucleotides: TGTGCCAGCAGCTTGACAACAGGGGCCGAGAATCAGCCCCAGCATTTT. This translates into CASSLTTGAENQPQHF.